The present TCR beta chain was sequenced within a study of blood T cell repertoires in COVID-19. Study as a whole: T cells, B-cell-depleted T cells, or PBMCs provided the cDNA or gDNA that served as material.

Original data processing: Cell counts per sample came from amplifying reference gene primers. Assay: immunoSEQ multiplex PCR; the TCRdb copy retains only in-frame clones and omits some. For V, J and clone size, that table is used; D and trimming come from the DNA. The data contain about 400,000 clones, 85% to 90% of them seen just once; the ten biggest clones take up roughly 4%. Trimming took 3 bases from V and 2 from J; bases not matched to a gene: 3. Germline-derived CDR1 and CDR2 are MNHNS and SASEGT. The CDR3 covers 16 residues. This sequence originates from a woman in her twenties or thirties with acute or convalescent COVID-19. The sequencing sample was made of peripheral blood. The chain joins TRBV6-1 to TRBJ1-4, with 10 bases that match TRBD1. CDR3 coding DNA: TGTGCCAGCAGTGAGGGGGACAGGGGTACTAATGAAAAACTGTTTTTT. This gives the protein CASSEGDRGTNEKLFF.